The clone carrying this T cell receptor beta chain was counted at least ten times. Libraries of TCR beta came from iRepertoire HTBI primers plus Arm-PCR of CDR3 regions. TCRdb passed the multiplex PCR reads through MiXCR, listing each CDR3 protein once. The sample lists roughly 360,000 distinct CDR3 sequences, approximately 12% occurring once. V lost 5 bases to trimming and J lost 2 bases; unmatched junction nucleotides: 16. The CDR3 is 20 amino acids. Germline values: CDR1 MDHEN, CDR2 SYDVKM. The data belong to a study of regulatory T cells in long-lasting Graves disease. This sample's time point: newly diagnosed GD, antithyroid drugs for less than 3 months. The authors made the TCR library using RNA they extracted from PBMCs. This sample also appeared in a second study, on T cells in Graves' hyperthyroidism and ophthalmopathy.

Specimen: peripheral blood mononuclear cells (PBMCs), collected at new diagnosis, from a patient treated with antithyroid drugs. The sequence came from a woman aged 18-29 years with Graves disease. The genes are TRBV28 and TRBJ2-3; TRBD2 aligns across 13 bases. CDR3 nucleotides: TGTGCCAGCAGTACAAACACCGGGACTAGCGGGAATTGGCACACAGATACGCAGTATTTT. Protein product: CASSTNTGTSGNWHTDTQYF. The full variable domain, its missing parts supplied by reference TRBV28 and TRBJ2-3, is DVKVTQSSRYLVKRTGEKVFLECVQDMDHENMFWYRQDPGLGLRLIYFSYDVKMKEKGDIPEGYSVSREKKERFSLILESASTNQTSMYLCASSTNTGTSGNWHTDTQYFGPGTRLTVL.